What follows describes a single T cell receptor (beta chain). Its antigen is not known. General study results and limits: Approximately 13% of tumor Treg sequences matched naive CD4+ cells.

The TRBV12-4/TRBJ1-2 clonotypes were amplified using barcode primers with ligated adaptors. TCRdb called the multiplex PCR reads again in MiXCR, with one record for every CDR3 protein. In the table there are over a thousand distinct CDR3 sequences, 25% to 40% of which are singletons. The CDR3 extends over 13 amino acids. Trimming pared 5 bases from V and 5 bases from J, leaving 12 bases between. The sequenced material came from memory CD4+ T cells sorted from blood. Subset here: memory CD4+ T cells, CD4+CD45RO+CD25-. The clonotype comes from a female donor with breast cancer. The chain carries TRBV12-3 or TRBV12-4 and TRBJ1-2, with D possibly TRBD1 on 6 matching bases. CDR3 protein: CASSTRGGYGYTF. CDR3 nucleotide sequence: TGTGCCAGCAGTACCAGGGGAGGGTATGGCTACACCTTC.